The 30 T cell receptor beta chains reported below all come from one sample, sequenced in a study of Graves' ophthalmopathy and Graves' hyperthyroidism. The study amplified TCR beta CDR3 regions using RNA transcripts. First-round RT-PCR employed HTBI primers, with a second-round multiplex PCR after it. TCRdb reprocessed the multiplex PCR reads via MiXCR and lists one record per CDR3 protein. The sample shows over a million distinct CDR3 sequences, about two fifths of them seen only once. The sample was peripheral blood or thyroid tissue (not recorded which). The receptors were gathered from an adult man with Graves' hyperthyroidism.

This clonotype was recorded many times. The chain links TRBV9 to TRBJ1-6; 8 bases align to TRBD1. Germline CDR1 and CDR2: SGDLS and YYNGEE. V shed 4 bases and J 8 bases; nucleotides not matched to a gene: 11. The CDR3 length is 16 residues. Here the CDR3 reads CASSLSGGQAYSPLHF. DNA of the CDR3: TGTGCCAGCAGCCTCTCAGGGGGACAGGCTTATTCACCCCTCCACTTT.

Ten or more counts support this clonotype. The chain recombines TRBV19 with TRBJ2-2; 7 bases agree with TRBD1. Germline V lookup: CDR1 LNHDA, CDR2 SQIVND (reference sequence). V lost 3 bases and J lost 1; bases outside the gene matches: 2. The CDR3 runs 15 residues. CDR3 nucleotide sequence: TGTGCCAGTAGTATGAACAGGGGGAACACCGGGGAGCTGTTTTTT. Amino acid sequence: CASSMNRGNTGELFF. Together with reference TRBV19 and TRBJ2-2, the CDR3 gives the full variable domain: DGGITQSPKYLFRKEGQNVTLSCEQNLNHDAMYWYRQDPGQGLRLIYYSQIVNDFQKGDIAEGYSVSREKKESFPLTVTSAQKNPTAFYLCASSMNRGNTGELFFGEGSRLTVL.

The chain joins TRBV7-8 to TRBJ1-1; D remains unclear. The V gene lost 5 bases and the J gene lost 1 base, with 14 bases spanning the gap. Germline V gives CDR1 SGHVS, CDR2 FQNEAQ. CDR3 length: 15 amino acids. The CDR3 sequence: CASSGGRPGNTEAFF. The CDR3 coding sequence is TGTGCCAGCAGCGGAGGACGGCCCGGGAACACTGAAGCTTTCTTT.

The chain carries TRBV2 and TRBJ1-2; D uncertain. This CDR3 is 14 amino acids long. Deletions cut 7 bases from V and 8 bases from J, with 20 bases between. Per the germline V gene, CDR1 is SNHLY and CDR2 is FYNNEI. CDR3 loop: CASNLEGILGGYTF. The CDR3 region has the DNA TGTGCCAGCAACCTAGAGGGAATTCTGGGAGGCTACACCTTC.

This clonotype occurred many times. J is TRBJ1-6 and V is TRBV9; D remains unclear. Trimming took off 0 bases at V and 7 bases at J, with 5 bases between the two ends. This CDR3 is 13 amino acids long. CDR1 and CDR2 from the germline V gene are SGDLS and YYNGEE. The CDR3 DNA follows: TGTGCCAGCAGCGTAGCAGAAAATTCACCCCTCCACTTT. Protein: CASSVAENSPLHF.

This clonotype was observed a handful of times. The chain employs TRBV20-1 and TRBJ2-7; perhaps TRBD1 as D (5 bases). The J call is doubtful: the DNA matches TRBJ2-5 better. This CDR3 contains 12 residues. Germline CDR1 is DFQATT and CDR2 is SNEGSKA (reference sequence). CDR3 amino acids: CSARTVAETQYF. CDR3 coding DNA: TGCAGTGCTAGGACAGTGGCCGAGACCCAGTACTTC.

Points on this clonotype: This may be a read error: a much more frequent sequence differs by one nucleotide. This chain uses TRBV7-8 with TRBJ2-5; TRBD2 matches 9 bases. With 10 bases clipped from V and 2 bases from J, the junction kept 11 bases outside the gene matches. From germline, CDR1 is SGHVS and CDR2 FQNEAQ. The CDR3 loop spans 15 amino acids. Here the CDR3 reads CANRRRLAEQETQYF. In DNA, the CDR3 is TGTGCCAACAGGAGGAGACTAGCGGAGCAAGAGACCCAGTACTTC.

This clonotype was seen at least ten times. The chain joins TRBV20-1 to TRBJ1-5; 7 positions match TRBD1. Per the germline V gene, CDR1 is DFQATT and CDR2 is SNEGSKA (reference sequence). The length of the CDR3 is 15 residues. Trimming cost V 4 bases and J 4 bases; bases outside gene matches: 10. The CDR3 DNA is TGCAGTGCTATGGGTGGGACAGAGCGGAATCAGCCCCAGCATTTT. Translation gives CSAMGGTERNQPQHF.

This clonotype has a handful of counts. DNA for the CDR3: TGTGCCAGTTGCCGGGCAGTCACCTACGAGCAGTACTTC. Encoded protein: CASCRAVTYEQYF. The V call is TRBV10-3, the J call TRBJ2-7; D gene uncertain. The CDR3 length is 13 residues. Germline V lookup: CDR1 ENHRY, CDR2 SYGVKD. V was pared by 10 bases and J by 2 bases, with 15 bases between.

V gene TRBV20-1 combines with J gene TRBJ2-3, with D perhaps matching TRBD2 (6 bases). This CDR3 region has 13 residues. The V and J ends lost 4 bases and 5 bases respectively, with 13 bases between them. From germline, CDR1 is DFQATT and CDR2 SNEGSKA (reference sequence). In nucleotides, the CDR3 is TGCAGTGCTAAACTAGCTCCGAGAGATACGCAGTATTTT. Translation gives CSAKLAPRDTQYF.

V and J are TRBV7-3 and TRBJ2-5, with a weak D call TRBD2 (6 bases). The germline V gene has CDR1 SGHTA and CDR2 FQGTGA. V was clipped by 3 bases and J by 2 bases, with 13 bases between them. The CDR3 loop spans 15 amino acids. The CDR3, as DNA: TGTGCCAGCAGCTTGTCGGCCGGGACTCAAGAGACCCAGTACTTC. Residues: CASSLSAGTQETQYF.

For this clonotype: One junction end disagrees with the germline gene, perhaps due to a read error. The chain employs TRBV10-3 and TRBJ2-3, with D maybe TRBD1 (7 bases). CDR3 length: 12 amino acids. The V gene's germline CDR1 is ENHRY and CDR2 SYGVKD. This CDR3 reads CAIIEEGATQYF. The CDR3 DNA sequence: TGTGCCATCATTGAGGAGGGGGCTACGCAGTATTTT.

This chain joins TRBV9 and TRBJ1-2; D perhaps matches TRBD1 (5 bases). With 0 bases removed from V and 6 bases from J, the gap between germline ends came to 12 bases. This CDR3 has 14 residues. Germline values: CDR1 SGDLS, CDR2 YYNGEE. The CDR3 loop is CASSVVGGTDGYTF. The CDR3 region has the DNA TGTGCCAGCAGCGTAGTAGGAGGGACGGATGGCTACACCTTC.

This clonotype was counted many times. The chain uses TRBV20-1 and TRBJ1-1, with D hard to call. Trimming removed 1 base from V and 1 base from J, with 7 bases in between. CDR1 is DFQATT and CDR2 is SNEGSKA in the germline V gene (reference sequence). This CDR3 comprises 13 residues. The CDR3 here is CSARGRGNTEAFF. CDR3 in DNA: TGCAGTGCTAGAGGCCGGGGGAACACTGAAGCTTTCTTT.

This clonotype was found many times. This chain connects TRBV24-1 to TRBJ2-5; 8 nucleotides align to TRBD1. Trimming cost V 4 bases and J 2 bases; bases outside gene matches: 8. This CDR3 is 16 amino acids long. Germline CDR1 reads KGHDR; CDR2 reads SFDVKD. The CDR3 region is CATSERTDRVQETQYF. The CDR3 nucleotides read TGTGCCACCAGTGAGCGCACGGACAGGGTACAAGAGACCCAGTACTTC.

The V gene is TRBV29-1, the J gene TRBJ2-7; a weak D match, TRBD2 (6 bases). The germline V gene encodes CDR1 SQVTM and CDR2 ANQGSEA. The ends were cut back, 8 bases at V and 6 bases at J, with 14 bases in the middle. The length of the CDR3 is 11 residues. The CDR3 DNA reads TGCAGCTTAGCTGCGGGACGCGAGCAGTACTTC. This encodes CSLAAGREQYF.

There are a few counts of this clonotype. V and J are TRBV12-3 or TRBV12-4 and TRBJ1-1, with D perhaps TRBD1 (5 bases). Trimming cost V 8 bases and J 2 bases, with 27 bases left between them. The CDR3 runs to 18 residues. The CDR3 bases are TGTGCCAGCCGAACTCCGGGACGGGGCCCAAGGGATAACACTGAAGCTTTCTTT. Its translation is CASRTPGRGPRDNTEAFF.

This clonotype was seen repeatedly, ten times or more. V and J are TRBV7-8 and TRBJ1-4, with D possibly TRBD1 on 5 matching bases. Trimming cost V 1 base and J 5 bases, with 8 bases left between them. This CDR3 is 14 amino acids long. The V gene's germline CDR1 is SGHVS and CDR2 FQNEAQ. Written as DNA, the CDR3 is TGTGCCAGCAGCTTAGGACAGTTCAATGAAAAACTGTTTTTT. Its translation is CASSLGQFNEKLFF.

In its sample, this clonotype was seen many times. The rearrangement joins TRBV20-1 to TRBJ2-7; D is unresolved. V lost 3 bases and J 7 bases, leaving 13 bases between the germline ends. The germline gives CDR1 DFQATT, CDR2 SNEGSKA (reference sequence). This CDR3 spans 12 amino acids. CDR3 nucleotide sequence: TGCAGTGCTAGCGGCGGCCCGCGGGAGCAGTACTTC. Its translation is CSASGGPREQYF.

With regard to this clonotype: Mismatch with germline at one junction end may stem from a read error. The chain couples TRBV5-4 to TRBJ2-7; possibly TRBD2 for D (5 bases). Germline loops: CDR1 SGHNT, CDR2 YYREEE (reference sequence). The length of the CDR3 is 17 residues. CDR3 loop: CANSQDRSSASSYEQYF. As DNA, the CDR3 is TGTGCCAACAGCCAAGATCGGAGTAGCGCGAGCTCCTACGAGCAGTACTTC. Variable domain in full (rest from reference TRBV5-4 and TRBJ2-7): ETGVTQSPTHLIKTRGQQVTLRCSSQSGHNTVSWYQQALGQGPQFIFQYYREEENGRGNFPPRFSGLQFPNYSSELNVNALELDDSALYLCANSQDRSSASSYEQYFGPGTRLTVT.

This clonotype occurred many times. CDR3 in amino acids: CASSEVGQDNQPQHF. In DNA form, the CDR3 reads TGTGCCAGCAGTGAAGTCGGACAGGATAATCAGCCCCAGCATTTT. The chain employs TRBV2 and TRBJ1-5; 7 bases map to TRBD1. CDR1 is SNHLY and CDR2 is FYNNEI in the germline V gene. This CDR3 spans 15 amino acids. With 1 base clipped from V and 4 bases from J, the junction kept 4 bases outside the gene matches.

This clonotype showed up many times. V usage is TRBV2 and J usage is TRBJ1-2; 7 nucleotides align to TRBD1. The ends lost 8 bases at V and 4 bases at J; junction bases unmatched: 16. The CDR3 totals 16 residues. CDR1 and CDR2 from the germline V gene are SNHLY and FYNNEI. The CDR3 nucleotides read TGTGCCAGCCTAACGGGACAGTTTACCGGAGGCTATGGCTACACCTTC. The encoded protein is CASLTGQFTGGYGYTF.

This clonotype was counted only a few times. The chain has TRBV6-6 and TRBJ1-4; D is uncertain. Trimming cost V 2 bases and J 0 bases, with 7 bases left between them. This CDR3 is built from 15 residues. Germline values: CDR1 MNHNY, CDR2 SVGAGI (reference sequence). CDR3 loop: CASSYVVPTNEKLFF. CDR3 DNA: TGTGCCAGCAGTTACGTCGTCCCAACTAATGAAAAACTGTTTTTT.

This clonotype was observed once. The chain is built from TRBV24-1 and TRBJ2-7; perhaps TRBD1 as D (8 bases). Germline-derived CDR1 and CDR2 are KGHDR and SFDVKD. The CDR3 has 17 amino acids. The V gene lost 10 bases and the J gene lost 2 bases, with 26 bases spanning the gap. This CDR3 reads CATGLEGGTGRTYEQYF. CDR3 DNA: TGTGCCACGGGGTTGGAGGGGGGGACAGGTCGTACCTACGAGCAGTACTTC.

This clonotype was picked up many times. The chain combines TRBV7-9 with TRBJ1-1; D perhaps matches TRBD1 (5 bases). Trimming cost V 4 bases and J 1 base, with 13 bases left between them. The CDR3 spans 15 residues. The germline V gene encodes CDR1 SEHNR and CDR2 FQNEAQ (reference sequence). The CDR3 DNA reads as TGTGCCAGCAGCTGGCAGGGTATTGCGAACACTGAAGCTTTCTTT. It encodes CASSWQGIANTEAFF.

This clonotype was counted at least ten times. This chain connects TRBV24-1 to TRBJ2-5; TRBD2 matches 13 bases. Germline-derived CDR1 and CDR2 are KGHDR and SFDVKD. This CDR3 region has 15 residues. V lost 7 bases, J lost 2 bases, and 3 bases stayed unmatched. The CDR3 nucleotides read TGTGCCACCAGCGAACTAGCGGGAGGGCAAGAGACCCAGTACTTC. The encoded protein is CATSELAGGQETQYF.

This clonotype was observed a handful of times. J is TRBJ1-2 and V is TRBV7-8, with D unclear. V lost 5 bases to trimming and J lost 5 bases, with 9 bases between them. Per the germline V gene, CDR1 is SGHVS and CDR2 is FQNEAQ. The CDR3 loop spans 12 amino acids. The chain's CDR3 is CASSPQAYGYTF. As DNA, the CDR3 is TGTGCCAGCAGCCCCCAGGCTTATGGCTACACCTTC.

This clonotype has ten or more counts. V is TRBV7-6 and J is TRBJ1-5; D is possibly TRBD1 (6 bases). There are 15 residues in the CDR3. From germline, CDR1 is SGHVS and CDR2 FNYEAQ. V was clipped by 2 bases and J by 6 bases, with 14 bases between them. The DNA of the CDR3 is TGTGCCAGCAGCTTACTACAGGGTGAGGGTCAGCCCCAGCATTTT. This codes for CASSLLQGEGQPQHF.

This clonotype was counted ten times or more. The chain links TRBV7-8 to TRBJ2-7; TRBD1 is a possible D gene (6 bases). V gave up 5 bases and J gave up 0 bases, with 17 bases separating them. CDR1 and CDR2 from the germline V gene are SGHVS and FQNEAQ. The CDR3 length is 16 residues. The CDR3 nucleotides read TGTGCCAGCAGCGCAACCGGGACAACCGTCTCCTACGAGCAGTACTTC. Translated, it gives CASSATGTTVSYEQYF.

This chain connects TRBV7-9 to TRBJ1-2; 12 bases are a match to TRBD1. The CDR3 contains 15 residues. Germline-derived CDR1 and CDR2 are SEHNR and FQNEAQ (reference sequence). The V gene end was trimmed by 5 bases and the J gene end by 8 bases; junction bases not matched to a gene: 9. The CDR3 coding sequence is TGTGCCAGCAGCCCGGGACAGGGGGCCGCTTGGGGCTACACCTTC. Amino acid sequence: CASSPGQGAAWGYTF. Based on the CDR3 plus reference TRBV7-9 and TRBJ1-2, the full variable domain is DTGVSQNPRHKITKRGQNVTFRCDPISEHNRLYWYRQTLGQGPEFLTYFQNEAQLEKSRLLSDRFSAERPKGSFSTLEIQRTEQGDSAMYLCASSPGQGAAWGYTFGSGTRLTVV.